A single sample gave rise to the 14 T cell receptor beta chains below, sequenced in a study of blood T cell repertoires in COVID-19. TCRdb keeps only in-frame clones here, not all; method: immunoSEQ multiplex PCR. Here the sample spans roughly 180,000 clones, about 80% being singletons. The sequenced material came from peripheral blood. The receptors shown here come from a woman in her forties or fifties with active or convalescent COVID-19.

This rearrangement joins TRBV7-3 to TRBJ2-3; 8 positions agree with TRBD2. This CDR3 is 18 amino acids long. V gave up 1 base and J gave up 0 bases; unmatched junction bases: 9. Looked up from germline, CDR1 is SGHTA and CDR2 is FQGTGA. The CDR3 here is CASSLNLIAGRSTDTQYF. The CDR3 DNA reads TGTGCCAGCAGCTTAAATCTGATAGCGGGGAGAAGCACAGATACGCAGTATTTT.

This clone was counted a few times. The chain combines TRBV5-6 with TRBJ2-1; 8 bases are shared with TRBD2. There are 13 residues in the CDR3. The V and J ends lost 1 base and 7 bases, in that order; junction bases with no gene match: 1. The germline V gene encodes CDR1 SGHDT and CDR2 YYEEEE. The CDR3 nucleotides are TGTGCCAGCAGCTTGACTAGCGGAAATGAGCAGTTCTTC. Translated: CASSLTSGNEQFF.

This clone was counted between two and nine times. DNA of the CDR3: TGTGCCAGCAGCTTTTCGGCAGGGAACGGGGCCAACGTCCTGACTTTC. It specifies CASSFSAGNGANVLTF. The chain combines TRBV7-2 with TRBJ2-6; TRBD1 is a possible D gene (5 bases). V was cut by 3 bases and J by 4 bases, with 13 bases left in between. The CDR3 consists of 16 residues. Germline V lookup: CDR1 SGHTA, CDR2 FQGNSA.

The chain employs TRBV11-2 and TRBJ2-7, with a weak D call TRBD1 (5 bases). V was shortened by 5 bases and J by 4 bases, with 18 bases between the two germline ends. CDR1 is SGHAT, CDR2 FQNNGV, per germline. The CDR3 is 15 residues long. CDR3 region: CASSEQVSLGYEQYF. The CDR3, as DNA: TGTGCCAGCAGCGAACAGGTTTCTCTGGGTTACGAGCAGTACTTC.

The chain couples TRBV7-2 to TRBJ2-3; 9 nucleotides line up with TRBD2. CDR3 length equals 15 residues. J lost 6 bases, V lost 0 bases, and 4 bases had no gene match. The germline gives CDR1 SGHTA, CDR2 FQGNSA. This CDR3 is CASSLAGLALDTQYF. DNA for the CDR3: TGTGCCAGCAGCTTAGCGGGACTAGCCTTGGATACGCAGTATTTT.

This clone was counted a few times. The CDR3 DNA reads TGCGCCAGCAGCCAAGAGACCGGGACAGCGATAGACTATGGCTACACCTTC. Translating gives CASSQETGTAIDYGYTF. The chain joins TRBV4-3 to TRBJ1-2; TRBD1 matches 7 bases. The trim removed 0 bases at V and 3 bases at J, leaving 10 bases unmatched. CDR3 length equals 17 residues. CDR1 and CDR2 from the germline V gene are LGHNA and YSLEER.

This rearrangement joins TRBV2 to TRBJ1-4, with 9 bases that match TRBD1. V gave up 5 bases and J gave up 7 bases; unmatched junction bases: 11. Germline CDR1 reads SNHLY; CDR2 reads FYNNEI. The CDR3 runs to 16 residues. The CDR3 spells CASSPGTGSFSEKLFF. The CDR3 DNA reads as TGTGCCAGCAGTCCCGGGACAGGGAGTTTCAGTGAAAAACTGTTTTTT.

This rearrangement joins TRBV5-5 to TRBJ1-1; 10 nucleotides line up with TRBD1. Germline trimming cut 4 bases from V and 11 bases from J; bases unmatched to any gene: 11. Germline V CDR1 and CDR2: SGHKS, YYEKEE (reference sequence). The CDR3 is made up of 14 amino acids. CDR3 DNA sequence: TGTGCCAGCAGCCCCAGGACAGGGGGAGGTGATGCTTTCTTT. As protein: CASSPRTGGGDAFF.

The chain couples TRBV15 to TRBJ1-1; 8 bases fit TRBD1. The CDR3 contains 14 residues. Germline V gene lookup returns CDR1 LNHNV and CDR2 YYDKDF (reference sequence). Germline trimming cut 3 bases from V and 4 bases from J; bases unmatched to any gene: 4. CDR3 nucleotide sequence: TGTGCCACCAGCAGGACAGGGGCAGGCACTGAAGCTTTCTTT. Amino acid sequence: CATSRTGAGTEAFF.

CDR3 sequence: CASRSSRAGRGTEAFF. As DNA, the CDR3 is TGTGCCAGCAGAAGTTCCCGGGCGGGGAGGGGCACTGAAGCTTTCTTT. The chain carries TRBV7-9 and TRBJ1-1, with a tentative D call TRBD1 (5 bases). CDR1 is SEHNR, CDR2 FQNEAQ, per germline (reference sequence). This CDR3 has 16 residues. The germline V and J ends were trimmed by 6 bases and 4 bases, with 21 bases remaining between them.

The count of this clone is one. This chain joins TRBV5-6 and TRBJ2-7; TRBD2 aligns across 10 bases. Trimming removed 0 bases from V and 4 bases from J; junction bases left unmatched: 16. CDR1 and CDR2 (germline): SGHDT, YYEEEE. This CDR3 has 19 residues. The CDR3 region is CASSLGKREGEVMEYEQYF. DNA of the CDR3: TGTGCCAGCAGCTTGGGGAAGCGGGAGGGGGAGGTTATGGAGTACGAGCAGTACTTC.

This clone was recorded a few times. The chain is built from TRBV6-5 and TRBJ2-2; possible D gene TRBD1, 6 bases. The CDR3 runs 15 residues. Germline loops: CDR1 MNHEY, CDR2 SVGAGI. The V and J ends lost 6 bases and 7 bases respectively, with 18 bases between them. The CDR3 loop is CASSPRGRWNGELFF. The CDR3 DNA reads as TGTGCCAGCAGCCCCAGGGGTAGATGGAACGGGGAGCTGTTTTTT.

The table lists this clone with a few counts. The chain recombines TRBV2 with TRBJ1-1; no clear D. This CDR3 has 13 residues. Germline loops: CDR1 SNHLY, CDR2 FYNNEI. V lost 7 bases and J 2 bases, leaving 11 bases between the germline ends. The CDR3 is CASTQTLNTEAFF. CDR3 coding DNA: TGTGCCAGCACCCAAACCCTAAACACTGAAGCTTTCTTT.

This clone showed up just once. V gene TRBV6-5 combines with J gene TRBJ1-1, with 7 bases matching TRBD1. The CDR3 has 14 amino acids. Germline lookup yields CDR1 MNHEY and CDR2 SVGAGI. Trimming removed 6 bases from V and 1 base from J; junction bases left unmatched: 5. The CDR3 DNA sequence: TGTGCCAGCAGCCCCCGGGACAGGAACACTGAAGCTTTCTTT. This translates into CASSPRDRNTEAFF.